This T cell receptor (beta chain) was retrieved from a study of T cells in Graves' hyperthyroidism and ophthalmopathy. This clonotype was observed at least ten times. The investigators amplified TCR beta CDR3 regions from RNA transcripts. The study used the HTBI primer set for a first-round RT-PCR of the TCR CDR3. TCRdb re-derived calls from the multiplex PCR reads in MiXCR, one entry per CDR3 protein. The data contain some 690,000 distinct CDR3 sequences, 17% of them singletons. Trimming pared 7 bases from V and 10 bases from J, leaving 26 bases between. Germline CDR1 is SNHLY and CDR2 is FYNNEI. The CDR3 has 16 residues.

The source of this sequence is a man in his fifties with Graves' hyperthyroidism. The rearrangement uses TRBV2 and TRBJ2-1; D possibly corresponds to TRBD2 (5 bases). The specimen sequenced was blood. CDR3 sequence: CASTRRLSSLSREQFF. The CDR3 region has the DNA TGTGCCAGCACCAGACGGTTGTCTAGCCTCTCCAGGGAGCAGTTCTTC.